The rows below give T cell receptor beta chains drawn from one sample of a study of blood T cell repertoires in COVID-19. Data came from immunoSEQ multiplex PCR; TCRdb stores just in-frame clones and leaves some out. The table includes about 190,000 clones, roughly 85% detected once. What was sequenced was peripheral blood. These receptors were collected from a man aged 60-69 years with active or convalescent COVID-19. Both conserved end residues are part of each CDR3. The D gene is left open where the match is weak. A row's size may be missing; if present it is once, few, many or a size class.

cdr3_nt,cdr3_aa,clone_size,d_call,j_call,v_call,cdr3_length
TGTGCCAGCAGCCATAGACGGACAGATTACAATGAGCAGTTCTTC,CASSHRRTDYNEQFF,.,.,TRBJ2-1,TRBV3-1/TRBV3-2,15
TGTGCCAGCAGCAGGGACACAACCTACGAGCAGTACTTC,CASSRDTTYEQYF,once,.,TRBJ2-7,TRBV9,13
TGTGCCAGCTCACCAAGGGACAGGGGCGTTAATTCACCCCTCCACTTT,CASSPRDRGVNSPLHF,.,TRBD1,TRBJ1-6,TRBV18,16
TGCGCCAGCAGCCACTCCCCGGGGATTCTCTACGAGCAGTACTTC,CASSHSPGILYEQYF,.,.,TRBJ2-7,TRBV4-1,15
TGTGCCAGCAGCCCCCAGGGGGTCAATGAGCAGTTCTTC,CASSPQGVNEQFF,.,TRBD1,TRBJ2-1,TRBV7-3,13
TGCGCCAGCAGCCTCATTGGAAGGAGCTTAGGCTATGGCTACACCTTC,CASSLIGRSLGYGYTF,once,.,TRBJ1-2,TRBV4-1,16
TGTGCCAGCAGCGCATCAGGGGGTAAAGCTTTCTTT,CASSASGGKAFF,.,TRBD1,TRBJ1-1,TRBV11-1,12
TGTGCCAGCAGTTATCGTGACAGGACTCCGATTTCCCACTTT,CASSYRDRTPISHF,.,.,TRBJ1-6,TRBV6-5,14
TGTGCCATCAACGAGGGACAGGGGTACACAGATACGCAGTATTTT,CAINEGQGYTDTQYF,.,TRBD1,TRBJ2-3,TRBV10-3,15
TGTGCCAGCAGCCCCGGGACTCCCAAGCAGTTCTTC,CASSPGTPKQFF,.,.,TRBJ2-1,TRBV11-2,12
TGTGCCAGCAGCGAAGGGACAAGAAACACCATATATTTT,CASSEGTRNTIYF,.,.,TRBJ1-3,TRBV9,13
TGTGCCAGCAGCTTCTCCCTTAGCAATCAGCCCCAGCATTTT,CASSFSLSNQPQHF,once,.,TRBJ1-5,TRBV5-6,14
TGTGCCAGCAGTAGACAGGTGAATCAGCCCCAGCATTTT,CASSRQVNQPQHF,.,.,TRBJ1-5,TRBV12-3/TRBV12-4,13
TGTGCCAGCAGCCGTTGGCAGCAAGAGACCCAGTACTTC,CASSRWQQETQYF,few,.,TRBJ2-5,TRBV2,13
TGTGCCAGCAGACGGGAGACAGGGGGCCTTTATTCGCGGGGCTACACCTTC,CASRRETGGLYSRGYTF,.,TRBD1,TRBJ1-2,TRBV27,17
TGTGCCAGTAGTTACTCCGGGACAGGGAGAGAAAAACTGTTTTTT,CASSYSGTGREKLFF,.,TRBD1,TRBJ1-4,TRBV19,15
TGTGCCACCAGTGATTTGCAAAGTTCGGGGAGGCGGGGATACAATGAGCAGTTCTTC,CATSDLQSSGRRGYNEQFF,.,.,TRBJ2-1,TRBV24-1,19
TGCGCCAGTTGGGGGAGGGGGAACACTGAAGCTTTCTTT,CASWGRGNTEAFF,.,.,TRBJ1-1,TRBV10-1,13
TGTGCCAGCAGTTACGACAGGGGGCGCACAGATACGCAGTATTTT,CASSYDRGRTDTQYF,.,TRBD1,TRBJ2-3,TRBV6-5,15
TGTGCCAGCAGTTTCTGGACAAGGGGGACTGAAGCTTTCTTT,CASSFWTRGTEAFF,.,.,TRBJ1-1,TRBV28,14
TGTGCCAGCACCGAGGGGGCGGGGACAGATACGCAGTATTTT,CASTEGAGTDTQYF,.,.,TRBJ2-3,TRBV2,14
TGTGCCAGCAGTCCCAACGGGTCCCCTACCTACGAGCAGTACTTC,CASSPNGSPTYEQYF,.,.,TRBJ2-7,TRBV2,15
TGCAGCGTTGAACGCAGGGTGATGAACACTGAAGCTTTCTTT,CSVERRVMNTEAFF,.,.,TRBJ1-1,TRBV29-1,14
TGTGCCAGCAGCCTGACTAGCCGAGAGACCCAGTACTTC,CASSLTSRETQYF,once,TRBD2,TRBJ2-5,TRBV11-2,13
TGTGCCAGCAGCCTCCGACTAGGAGGGTCCGAGCAGTACTTC,CASSLRLGGSEQYF,.,.,TRBJ2-7,TRBV5-4,14
TGTGCCAGCAGCCTTACTAAATTCAGGGGAAGCGCCTACGAGCAGTACTTC,CASSLTKFRGSAYEQYF,.,.,TRBJ2-7,TRBV27,17
TGTGCCAGCAGTTCCGGGACAGGGGGCTTTTCGGATTCACCCCTCCACTTT,CASSSGTGGFSDSPLHF,.,TRBD1,TRBJ1-6,TRBV6-2/TRBV6-3,17
TGTGCCACGTCAAGGTGGGAGACGACCTATGGCTACACCTTC,CATSRWETTYGYTF,.,.,TRBJ1-2,TRBV19,14
TGCGCCAGCAGCCCTTCTAGCGGGGGTTACAATGAGCAGTTCTTC,CASSPSSGGYNEQFF,.,TRBD2,TRBJ2-1,TRBV5-1,15
TGCGCCAGCAGCCCGGGACGAGCGGGGGGCTACACCTTC,CASSPGRAGGYTF,.,.,TRBJ1-2,TRBV5-1,13
TGTGCCAGCAGTACCACAGGGGGCATTAGCAATCAGCCCCAGCATTTT,CASSTTGGISNQPQHF,.,TRBD1,TRBJ1-5,TRBV27,16
TGTGCCAGCACCCAACCGGGTAACTATGGCTACACCTTC,CASTQPGNYGYTF,once,.,TRBJ1-2,TRBV6-5,13
TGTGCCAGCAGCTTGGCTAGCGGGGGGGACACAGATACGCAGTATTTT,CASSLASGGDTDTQYF,.,TRBD2,TRBJ2-3,TRBV5-5,16
TGCGCCAGCAGCTTGGTTCGTAATTCACCCCTCCACTTT,CASSLVRNSPLHF,.,.,TRBJ1-6,TRBV5-1,13
TGCAGTGCTAGTGTGGTGGGGCGAGTCACAGATACGCAGTATTTT,CSASVVGRVTDTQYF,few,.,TRBJ2-3,TRBV20-1,15
TGCGCCAGCAGCCAAGTAGGAGGTGCCGGGAAGACCCAGTACTTC,CASSQVGGAGKTQYF,.,.,TRBJ2-5,TRBV4-1,15
TGTGCCAGCAGCCTCGACAGGGGGTATCAGCCCCAGCATTTT,CASSLDRGYQPQHF,once,TRBD1,TRBJ1-5,TRBV6-5,14
TGTGCCAGCTCACCACGTAGAGGGGAGGGCGAGACCCAGTACTTC,CASSPRRGEGETQYF,once,TRBD2,TRBJ2-5,TRBV18,15
TGTGCCAGCCGGGACAGGGGAGAATCACCCCTCCACTTT,CASRDRGESPLHF,.,TRBD1,TRBJ1-6,TRBV2,13
TGCGCCAGCAGCTCTCTCCTTACAGGGATAGCAGGGGCCAACGTCCTGACTTTC,CASSSLLTGIAGANVLTF,.,.,TRBJ2-6,TRBV5-1,18
TGTGCCAGCAGCACCTGGCAGGGAGGGGACAATGAGCAGTTCTTC,CASSTWQGGDNEQFF,.,TRBD2,TRBJ2-1,TRBV6-5,15